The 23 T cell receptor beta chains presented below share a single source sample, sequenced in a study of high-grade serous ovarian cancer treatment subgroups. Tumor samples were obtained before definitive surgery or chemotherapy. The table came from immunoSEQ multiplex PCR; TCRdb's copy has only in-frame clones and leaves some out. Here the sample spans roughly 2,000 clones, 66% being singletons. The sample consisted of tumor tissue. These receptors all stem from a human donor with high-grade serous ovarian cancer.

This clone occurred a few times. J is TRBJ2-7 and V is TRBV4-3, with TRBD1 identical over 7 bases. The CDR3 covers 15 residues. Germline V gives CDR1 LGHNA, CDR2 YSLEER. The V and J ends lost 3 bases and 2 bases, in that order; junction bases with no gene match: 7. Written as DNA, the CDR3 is TGCGCCAGCAGCCACAAGGATGACAGGGCCTACGAGCAGTACTTC. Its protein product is CASSHKDDRAYEQYF.

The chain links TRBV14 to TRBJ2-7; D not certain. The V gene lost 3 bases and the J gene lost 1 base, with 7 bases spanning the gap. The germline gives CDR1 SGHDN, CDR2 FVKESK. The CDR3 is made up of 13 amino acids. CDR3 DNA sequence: TGTGCCAGCAGCCATCGACAATCCTACGAGCAGTACTTC. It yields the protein CASSHRQSYEQYF. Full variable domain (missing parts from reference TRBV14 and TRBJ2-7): EAGVTQFPSHSVIEKGQTVTLRCDPISGHDNLYWYRRVMGKEIKFLLHFVKESKQDESGMPNNRFLAERTGGTYSTLKVQPAELEDSGVYFCASSHRQSYEQYFGPGTRLTVT.

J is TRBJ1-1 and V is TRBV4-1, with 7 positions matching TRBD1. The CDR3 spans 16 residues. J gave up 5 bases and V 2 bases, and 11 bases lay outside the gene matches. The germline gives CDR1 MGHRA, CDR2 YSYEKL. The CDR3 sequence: CASSQRGRGRRTEAFF. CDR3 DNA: TGCGCCAGCAGCCAACGAGGGAGGGGGCGCCGGACTGAAGCTTTCTTT.

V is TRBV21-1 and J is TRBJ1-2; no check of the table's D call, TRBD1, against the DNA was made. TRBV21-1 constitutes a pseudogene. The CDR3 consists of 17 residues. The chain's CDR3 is CASSKYKTGYSYHGYTF. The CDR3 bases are TGTGCCAGCAGCAAATATAAGACAGGTTATTCATATCATGGCTACACCTTC.

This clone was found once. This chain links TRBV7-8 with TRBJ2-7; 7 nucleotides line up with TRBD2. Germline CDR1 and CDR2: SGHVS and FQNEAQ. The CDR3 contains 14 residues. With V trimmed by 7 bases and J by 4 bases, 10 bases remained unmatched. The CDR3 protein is CASIPRGGGYEQYF. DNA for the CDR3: TGTGCCAGCATCCCTCGCGGGGGAGGTTACGAGCAGTACTTC.

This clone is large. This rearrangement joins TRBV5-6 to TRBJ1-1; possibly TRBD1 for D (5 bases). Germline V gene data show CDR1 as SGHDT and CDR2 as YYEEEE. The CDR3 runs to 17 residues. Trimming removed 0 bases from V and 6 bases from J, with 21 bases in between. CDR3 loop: CASSLEEGTGGWPEAFF. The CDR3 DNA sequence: TGTGCCAGCAGCTTGGAGGAAGGTACTGGGGGGTGGCCTGAAGCTTTCTTT.

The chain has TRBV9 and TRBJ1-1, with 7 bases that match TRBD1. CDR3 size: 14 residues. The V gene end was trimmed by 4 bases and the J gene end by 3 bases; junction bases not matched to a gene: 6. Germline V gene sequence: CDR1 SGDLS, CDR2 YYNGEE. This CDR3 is CASSTRQGDTEAFF. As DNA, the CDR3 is TGTGCCAGCAGCACCCGACAGGGCGACACTGAAGCTTTCTTT. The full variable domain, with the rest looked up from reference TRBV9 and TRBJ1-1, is DSGVTQTPKHLITATGQRVTLRCSPRSGDLSVYWYQQSLDQGLQFLIQYYNGEERAKGNILERFSAQQFPDLHSELNLSSLELGDSALYFCASSTRQGDTEAFFGQGTRLTVV.

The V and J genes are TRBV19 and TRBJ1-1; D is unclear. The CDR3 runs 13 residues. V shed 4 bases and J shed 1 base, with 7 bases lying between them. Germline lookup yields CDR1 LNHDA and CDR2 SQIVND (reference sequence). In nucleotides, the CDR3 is TGTGCCAGTAGTACCGACCAGAACACTGAAGCTTTCTTT. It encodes CASSTDQNTEAFF.

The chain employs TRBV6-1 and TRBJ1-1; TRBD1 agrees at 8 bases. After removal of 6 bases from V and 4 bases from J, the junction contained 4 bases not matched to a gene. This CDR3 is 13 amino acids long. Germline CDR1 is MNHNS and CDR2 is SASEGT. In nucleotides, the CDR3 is TGTGCCAGCAGCCTGGGACAGGTCACTGAAGCTTTCTTT. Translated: CASSLGQVTEAFF.

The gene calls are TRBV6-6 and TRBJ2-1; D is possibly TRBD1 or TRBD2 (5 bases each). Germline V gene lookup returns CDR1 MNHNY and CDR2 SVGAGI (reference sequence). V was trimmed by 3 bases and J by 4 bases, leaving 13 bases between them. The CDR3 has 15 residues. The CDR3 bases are TGTGCCAGCAGTTATGAGGGCAGGGATTACAATGAGCAGTTCTTC. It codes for CASSYEGRDYNEQFF.

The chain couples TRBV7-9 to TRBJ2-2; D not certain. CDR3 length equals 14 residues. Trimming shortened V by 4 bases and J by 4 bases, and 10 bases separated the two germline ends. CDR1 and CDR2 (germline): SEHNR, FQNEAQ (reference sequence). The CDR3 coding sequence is TGTGCCAGCAGCTCAACGGAAGGCACCGGGGAGCTGTTTTTT. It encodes CASSSTEGTGELFF. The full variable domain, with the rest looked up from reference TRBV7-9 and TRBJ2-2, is DTGVSQNPRHKITKRGQNVTFRCDPISEHNRLYWYRQTLGQGPEFLTYFQNEAQLEKSRLLSDRFSAERPKGSFSTLEIQRTEQGDSAMYLCASSSTEGTGELFFGEGSRLTVL.

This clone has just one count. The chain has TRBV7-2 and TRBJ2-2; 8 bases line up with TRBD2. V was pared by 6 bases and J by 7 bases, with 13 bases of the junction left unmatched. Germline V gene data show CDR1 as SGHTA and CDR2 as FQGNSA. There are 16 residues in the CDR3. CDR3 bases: TGTGCCAGCAGTCCCCATAGCGGGGATAATGGCGGGGAGCTGTTTTTT. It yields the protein CASSPHSGDNGGELFF.

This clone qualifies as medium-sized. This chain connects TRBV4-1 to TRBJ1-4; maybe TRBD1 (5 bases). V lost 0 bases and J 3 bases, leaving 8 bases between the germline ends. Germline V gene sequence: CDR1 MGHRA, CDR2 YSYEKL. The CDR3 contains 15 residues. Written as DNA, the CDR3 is TGCGCCAGCAGCCAAGATAGGGGACCTAATGAAAAACTGTTTTTT. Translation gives CASSQDRGPNEKLFF.

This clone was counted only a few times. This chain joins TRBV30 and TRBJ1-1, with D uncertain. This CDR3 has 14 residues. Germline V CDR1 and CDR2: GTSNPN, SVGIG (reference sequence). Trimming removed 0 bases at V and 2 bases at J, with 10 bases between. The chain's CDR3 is CAWSVDPVNTEAFF. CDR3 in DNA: TGTGCCTGGAGTGTAGATCCAGTTAACACTGAAGCTTTCTTT.

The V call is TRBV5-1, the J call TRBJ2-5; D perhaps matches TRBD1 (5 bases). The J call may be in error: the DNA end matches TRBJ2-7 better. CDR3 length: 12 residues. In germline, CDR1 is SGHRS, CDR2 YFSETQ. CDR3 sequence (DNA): TGCGCCAGCGGACAACGTGGTAACGAGCAGTACTTC. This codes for CASGQRGNEQYF.

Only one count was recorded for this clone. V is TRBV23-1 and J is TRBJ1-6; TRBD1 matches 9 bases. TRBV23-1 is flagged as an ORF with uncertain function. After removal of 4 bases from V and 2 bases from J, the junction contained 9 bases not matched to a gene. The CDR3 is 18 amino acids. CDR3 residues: CASSPTGTGSPYNSPLHF. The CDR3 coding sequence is TGCGCCAGCAGTCCTACCGGGACAGGGAGTCCCTATAATTCACCCCTCCACTTT.

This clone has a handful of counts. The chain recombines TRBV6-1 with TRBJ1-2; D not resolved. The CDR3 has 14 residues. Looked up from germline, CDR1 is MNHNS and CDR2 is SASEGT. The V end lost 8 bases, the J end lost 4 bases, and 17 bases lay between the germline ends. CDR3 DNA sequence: TGTGCCAGCGGGAGAGGTGCTTCGGGCTATGGCTACACCTTC. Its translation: CASGRGASGYGYTF.

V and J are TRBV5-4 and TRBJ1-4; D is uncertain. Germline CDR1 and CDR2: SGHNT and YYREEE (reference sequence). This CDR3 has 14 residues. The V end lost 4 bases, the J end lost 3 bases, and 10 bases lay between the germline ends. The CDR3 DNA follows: TGTGCCAGCAGCGCGGACCTATCTAATGAAAAACTGTTTTTT. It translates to CASSADLSNEKLFF.

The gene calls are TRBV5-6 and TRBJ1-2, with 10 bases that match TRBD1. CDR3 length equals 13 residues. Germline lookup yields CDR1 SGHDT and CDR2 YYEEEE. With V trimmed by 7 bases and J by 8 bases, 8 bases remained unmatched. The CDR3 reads CASDDRGRLGYTF. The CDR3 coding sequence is TGTGCCAGCGACGACAGGGGGCGGTTGGGCTACACCTTC.

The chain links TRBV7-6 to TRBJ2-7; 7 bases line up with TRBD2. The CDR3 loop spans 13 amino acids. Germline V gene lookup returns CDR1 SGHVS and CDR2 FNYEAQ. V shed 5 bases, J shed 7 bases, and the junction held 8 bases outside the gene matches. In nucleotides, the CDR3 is TGTGCCAGCAGCCTCAGTGTGGGGGGGGAGCAGTACTTC. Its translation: CASSLSVGGEQYF.

The CDR3 region has the DNA TGCGCCAGCAGCCAAGCCGAGACTGAGGGGAACACTGAAGCTTTCTTT. Its protein product is CASSQAETEGNTEAFF. The V gene is TRBV4-1, the J gene TRBJ1-1; D is unclear. V lost 1 base and J lost 1, with 13 bases in between. Germline assignment: CDR1 MGHRA and CDR2 YSYEKL. The CDR3 spans 16 residues.

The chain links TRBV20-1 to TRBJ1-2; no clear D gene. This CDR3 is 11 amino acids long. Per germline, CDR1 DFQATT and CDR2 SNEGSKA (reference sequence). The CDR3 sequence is CSVGQHYGYTF. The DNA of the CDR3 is TGCAGCGTGGGTCAGCACTATGGCTACACCTTC.

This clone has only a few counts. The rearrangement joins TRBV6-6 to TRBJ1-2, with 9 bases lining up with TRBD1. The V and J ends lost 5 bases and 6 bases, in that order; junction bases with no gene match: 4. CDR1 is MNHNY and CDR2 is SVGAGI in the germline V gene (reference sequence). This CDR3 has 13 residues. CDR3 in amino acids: CASSQQGAHGYTF. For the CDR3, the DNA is TGTGCCAGCAGTCAACAGGGGGCGCATGGCTACACCTTC.